These 28 T cell receptor beta chains share one sample of origin, sequenced in a study of T cell repertoires in cytomegalovirus infection. One entry per CDR3 protein, called by TCRdb with MiXCR from the reads. The table has around 260,000 distinct CDR3 sequences, roughly 25% seen once. Sequencing was done on a sample of PBMCs. These receptors all stem from a human donor in good health (CMV status not recorded). Some clones in this sample may be carry-over from other donors' samples.

This chain uses TRBV18 with TRBJ2-7; 10 bases map to TRBD1. The CDR3 is made up of 14 amino acids. CDR1 is KGHSH and CDR2 is LQKENI in the germline V gene. With V trimmed by 3 bases and J by 3 bases, 2 bases remained unmatched. The CDR3 coding sequence is TGTGCCAGCTCACCGGGACAGGGGTTCTACGAGCAGTACTTC. This encodes CASSPGQGFYEQYF.

There are a few counts of this clonotype. V usage is TRBV20-1 and J usage is TRBJ2-1; TRBD1 is a possible D gene (5 bases). V lost 5 bases and J 7 bases, leaving 15 bases between the germline ends. The germline gives CDR1 DFQATT, CDR2 SNEGSKA (reference sequence). This CDR3 is 13 amino acids long. The CDR3 loop is CSAGYSGWNEQFF. The CDR3 DNA follows: TGCAGTGCTGGATATTCAGGGTGGAATGAGCAGTTCTTC.

A note on this clonotype: This CDR3 fails to terminate in the conserved phenylalanine or tryptophan, so it likely reflects a read error. CDR3 sequence: CASSYLGGGAETQYS. Written as DNA, the CDR3 is TGTGCCAGCAGTTACTTGGGTGGGGGAGCGGAGACCCAGTACTCC. The J gene is TRBJ2-5, the V gene TRBV6-5; D is perhaps TRBD1 or TRBD2 (5 bases each). This CDR3 spans 15 amino acids. The germline V gene encodes CDR1 MNHEY and CDR2 SVGAGI. Trimming took 1 base from V and 5 from J, leaving 14 bases between them.

In its sample, this clonotype was seen many times. J is TRBJ2-2 and V is TRBV7-2, with 8 bases matching TRBD1. Trimming removed 5 bases from V and 2 bases from J; junction bases left unmatched: 10. Germline lookup yields CDR1 SGHTA and CDR2 FQGNSA. The CDR3 has 17 residues. CDR3 sequence: CASSPRRQGINTGELFF. Written as DNA, the CDR3 is TGTGCCAGCAGCCCTCGCCGACAGGGGATTAACACCGGGGAGCTGTTTTTT.

V and J are TRBV5-1 and TRBJ2-3; D might be TRBD2 (6 bases). This CDR3 comprises 12 residues. Trimming removed 5 bases from V and 6 bases from J, with 10 bases in between. Germline V CDR1 and CDR2: SGHRS, YFSETQ. In DNA, the CDR3 is TGCGCCAGCAGGCCGGCGGGGGATACGCAGTATTTT. This codes for CASRPAGDTQYF.

The gene calls are TRBV30 and TRBJ1-5; no reliable D call. Germline CDR1 GTSNPN, CDR2 SVGIG (reference sequence). The CDR3 runs to 14 residues. The V end was cut by 0 bases, the J end by 7 bases, with 13 bases between. CDR3 region: CAWSVQLGRQPQHF. The CDR3 DNA follows: TGTGCCTGGAGTGTACAATTAGGACGGCAGCCCCAGCATTTT.

This clonotype was seen at least ten times. V and J are TRBV5-4 and TRBJ2-5, with 11 positions matching TRBD2. The trim removed 4 bases at V and 3 bases at J, leaving 2 bases unmatched. CDR3 length equals 14 residues. CDR1 is SGHNT, CDR2 YYREEE, per germline (reference sequence). DNA of the CDR3: TGTGCCAGCAGCCGGGGACTAGCGGAAGAGACCCAGTACTTC. As protein: CASSRGLAEETQYF.

The chain uses TRBV5-1 and TRBJ2-4, with 9 bases identical to TRBD2. This CDR3 is 15 amino acids long. J was trimmed by 7 bases and V by 2 bases; bases with no gene match: 7. The germline V gene has CDR1 SGHRS and CDR2 YFSETQ. The CDR3: CASSFHSGRDNIQYF. CDR3 DNA: TGCGCCAGCAGCTTTCATAGCGGGAGAGACAACATTCAGTACTTC.

This chain joins TRBV29-1 and TRBJ2-2, with a tentative D call TRBD1 (6 bases). This CDR3 is built from 14 residues. Trimming removed 3 bases at V and 4 bases at J, with 12 bases between. Germline V lookup: CDR1 SQVTM, CDR2 ANQGSEA. DNA of the CDR3: TGCAGCGTTGATGAGCAGGGGTCCACCGGGGAGCTGTTTTTT. Translation: CSVDEQGSTGELFF.

V usage is TRBV7-2 and J usage is TRBJ2-3; 9 bases agree with TRBD2. This CDR3 region has 16 residues. Trimming cost V 1 base and J 1 base; bases outside gene matches: 3. CDR1 and CDR2 (germline): SGHTA, FQGNSA. CDR3 residues: CASSLVGGRGTDTQYF. CDR3 nucleotide sequence: TGTGCCAGCAGCTTAGTCGGCGGGAGGGGCACAGATACGCAGTATTTT.

With regard to this clonotype: A read error may account for a junction end that differs from germline. This chain joins TRBV20-1 and TRBJ2-7, with TRBD2 identical over 15 bases. The CDR3 loop spans 14 amino acids. CDR1 is DFQATT and CDR2 is SNEGSKA in the germline V gene (reference sequence). The CDR3 coding sequence is TGCAGTGCTAGACGGACTAGCGGGAGGGCGGACGCAGACTTC. It encodes CSARRTSGRADADF.

This clonotype occurred a few times. This chain uses TRBV20-1 with TRBJ1-6, with 7 positions matching TRBD1. The germline V gene has CDR1 DFQATT and CDR2 SNEGSKA (reference sequence). The CDR3 spans 11 residues. Trimming cost V 1 base and J 13 bases; bases outside gene matches: 1. CDR3 sequence reads: CSARGGGPLHF. CDR3 coding DNA: TGCAGTGCTAGAGGAGGGGGCCCCCTCCACTTT.

Many counts were recorded for this clonotype. This chain links TRBV7-9 with TRBJ2-7; tentative D call: TRBD2 (6 bases). From germline, CDR1 is SEHNR and CDR2 FQNEAQ (reference sequence). This CDR3 comprises 14 residues. V was cut by 10 bases and J by 0 bases, with 16 bases left in between. The CDR3 sequence: CATSGVESSYEQYF. CDR3 nucleotides: TGTGCCACCTCGGGGGTTGAGTCCTCCTACGAGCAGTACTTC.

This chain uses TRBV7-8 with TRBJ1-4; D unclear. Trimming left V 1 base short and J 8 bases short, with 11 bases between. The CDR3 totals 14 residues. Germline V gives CDR1 SGHVS, CDR2 FQNEAQ. The CDR3 reads CASSLGSAGEKLFF. The CDR3 nucleotides read TGTGCCAGCAGCTTAGGGTCCGCCGGGGAAAAACTGTTTTTT.

The V and J genes are TRBV20-1 and TRBJ1-5; 8 bases map to TRBD1. This CDR3 contains 15 residues. The V and J ends lost 6 bases and 2 bases, in that order; junction bases with no gene match: 9. Germline CDR1 DFQATT, CDR2 SNEGSKA (reference sequence). The CDR3 DNA follows: TGCAGTGCCTTGGACAGGGTGGGGGGCAATCAGCCCCAGCATTTT. Translation gives CSALDRVGGNQPQHF.

This chain's CDR3 is CAIRAGTGGYEQYF. CDR3 sequence (DNA): TGTGCCATCAGAGCCGGGACAGGGGGGTACGAGCAGTACTTC. This rearrangement joins TRBV10-3 to TRBJ2-7, with TRBD1 matching 11 bases. The germline V gene has CDR1 ENHRY and CDR2 SYGVKD. Losses at the gene ends were 6 bases for V and 4 bases for J; bases not matched to a gene: 5. CDR3 length: 14 amino acids.

This clonotype was observed a few times. The chain links TRBV27 to TRBJ1-1; D is uncertain. V was trimmed by 5 bases and J by 1 base, leaving 8 bases between them. The CDR3 is 13 amino acids. From germline, CDR1 is MNHEY and CDR2 SMNVEV (reference sequence). DNA for the CDR3: TGTGCCAGCAGTCGGATGGGGAACACTGAAGCTTTCTTT. This encodes CASSRMGNTEAFF.

This chain connects TRBV2 to TRBJ1-2, with D possibly being TRBD1 (6 bases). The V end lost 4 bases, the J end lost 0 bases, and 15 bases lay between the germline ends. CDR3 size: 16 residues. CDR1 and CDR2 (germline): SNHLY, FYNNEI. CDR3 in DNA: TGTGCCAGCAGTGGCCTGAAGGACAGTCCTAACTATGGCTACACCTTC. Residues: CASSGLKDSPNYGYTF.

J is TRBJ1-1 and V is TRBV6-2 or TRBV6-3; D unclear. V lost 2 bases and J lost 0, with 7 bases in between. Per germline, CDR1 MNHEY and CDR2 SVGEGT. The CDR3 has 14 residues. In DNA form, the CDR3 reads TGTGCCAGCAGTTACAAGGCAGTGAACACTGAAGCTTTCTTT. The encoded protein is CASSYKAVNTEAFF.

The DNA of the CDR3 is TGTGCCAGCAGCCCGCGGGGGGGCCTGCTAGCCAAAAACATTCAGTACTTC. It translates to CASSPRGGLLAKNIQYF. The V gene is TRBV12-3 or TRBV12-4, the J gene TRBJ2-4; the match to TRBD2 covers 9 bases. This CDR3 is built from 17 residues. Germline trimming cut 6 bases from V and 0 bases from J; bases unmatched to any gene: 9.

V gene TRBV19 combines with J gene TRBJ1-1; 10 bases agree with TRBD1. In germline, CDR1 is LNHDA, CDR2 SQIVND (reference sequence). The CDR3 covers 14 residues. V lost 5 bases to trimming and J lost 4 bases; unmatched junction nucleotides: 4. The CDR3 loop reads CASSDRGRGTEAFF. Written as DNA, the CDR3 is TGTGCCAGTAGTGACAGGGGGCGAGGCACTGAAGCTTTCTTT.

In this sample, this clonotype turned up many times. This sequence joins TRBV11-3 and TRBJ2-1, with 8 bases that match TRBD2. CDR1 SGHNT and CDR2 YENEEA come from the germline V gene. The CDR3 has 15 amino acids. J gave up 3 bases and V 4 bases, and 5 bases lay outside the gene matches. The CDR3 here is CASSSGSGSYNEQFF. DNA for the CDR3: TGTGCCAGCAGCTCAGGGAGCGGGAGCTACAATGAGCAGTTCTTC.

The table lists this clonotype with a few counts. This chain uses TRBV7-2 with TRBJ1-5; D uncertain. V lost 1 base to trimming and J lost 3 bases, with 13 bases between them. The CDR3 extends over 16 amino acids. Looked up from germline, CDR1 is SGHTA and CDR2 is FQGNSA. The CDR3 loop reads CASSLGRGHDNQPQHF. The CDR3 DNA follows: TGTGCCAGCAGCTTAGGAAGAGGGCATGACAATCAGCCCCAGCATTTT.

This clonotype has more than one count but fewer than ten. J is TRBJ2-7 and V is TRBV5-1; D is uncertain. The V gene lost 0 bases and the J gene lost 5 bases, with 9 bases spanning the gap. The CDR3 is 13 residues long. Germline CDR1 reads SGHRS; CDR2 reads YFSETQ. This CDR3 reads CASSLGLVNEQYF. The CDR3 DNA reads TGCGCCAGCAGCTTGGGGTTAGTCAACGAGCAGTACTTC.

This clonotype was counted at least ten times. This chain links TRBV28 with TRBJ2-4; D ambiguous. V lost 6 bases and J 0 bases, leaving 12 bases between the germline ends. The CDR3 spans 15 residues. The germline V gene has CDR1 MDHEN and CDR2 SYDVKM. As DNA, the CDR3 is TGTGCCAGCAGCCCTACGGAGCTAGCCAAAAACATTCAGTACTTC. Protein product: CASSPTELAKNIQYF.

The table lists this clonotype with many counts. The chain has TRBV28 and TRBJ1-6, with D hard to call. The CDR3 has 12 amino acids. The V and J ends lost 9 bases and 11 bases respectively, with 14 bases between them. CDR1 MDHEN and CDR2 SYDVKM come from the germline V gene. CDR3 bases: TGTGCCAGTGACTTTCCTGGGGCACCCCTCCACTTT. Its translation: CASDFPGAPLHF. Based on the CDR3 plus reference TRBV28 and TRBJ1-6, the full variable domain is DVKVTQSSRYLVKRTGEKVFLECVQDMDHENMFWYRQDPGLGLRLIYFSYDVKMKEKGDIPEGYSVSREKKERFSLILESASTNQTSMYLCASDFPGAPLHFGNGTRLTVT.

The chain is built from TRBV28 and TRBJ1-1; D gene uncertain. The CDR3 consists of 15 residues. The germline V gene has CDR1 MDHEN and CDR2 SYDVKM. V was trimmed by 4 bases and J by 5 bases, leaving 17 bases between them. Written as DNA, the CDR3 is TGTGCCAGCAGTTCCCCCGACATGGCATGGACTGAAGCTTTCTTT. This codes for CASSSPDMAWTEAFF.

J is TRBJ2-5 and V is TRBV5-1, with 9 bases lining up with TRBD1. Germline trimming cut 2 bases from V and 1 base from J; bases unmatched to any gene: 6. Per the germline V gene, CDR1 is SGHRS and CDR2 is YFSETQ. This CDR3 region has 16 residues. The CDR3 coding sequence is TGCGCCAGCAGCTTACCGACAGGGGGGATCCAAGAGACCCAGTACTTC. This codes for CASSLPTGGIQETQYF.